Sequencing of this T cell receptor (beta chain) was carried out in a study of OX40 agonist ivuxolimab in advanced cancers. Across the whole study: The eligibility criteria allowed prior anti-PD-1, anti-PD-L1 or anti-CTLA-4 therapy, and around 40% had some.

The V gene lost 5 bases and the J gene lost 11 bases, with 13 bases spanning the gap. Per the germline V gene, CDR1 is SGHDT and CDR2 is YYEEEE. This CDR3 is 11 amino acids long. Profiled with immunoSEQ multiplex PCR; TCRdb holds only in-frame clones, not every one. The repertoire holds over 60,000 clones, more than 80% seen once, with 0.85% to 0.95% in the top ten. Study-level results: Among the least clonally expanded were partial responders at 0.1-3.0 mg/kg.

On this clone: The antigen remains unidentified.

V usage is TRBV5-6 and J usage is TRBJ1-1; D remains unclear. The specimen was CD4+ or CD8+ T cells sorted from blood, collected in a trial of the OX40 agonist ivuxolimab. The TCR sequence derives from an adult with an advanced solid tumor such as melanoma, head and neck, liver or kidney cancer. The CDR3 loop is CASSSGLQAFF. DNA for the CDR3: TGTGCCAGCAGTTCCGGGCTGCAGGCTTTCTTT.